These 30 T cell receptor beta chains were all obtained from the same sample, sequenced in a study of T-cell reconstitution after alpha-beta-depleted transplantation in children. The TCRbeta library incorporated unique molecular identifiers. TCRdb itself ran the PCR reads through MiXCR, one entry per CDR3 protein. The sample consists of about 980,000 distinct CDR3 sequences, about 29% of them appearing once. The sequencing here drew on PBMCs, mostly from graft donor cells, taken 360 days after TCRalphabeta/CD19-depleted stem cell transplant. The receptors originated from a boy less than two years old who had a stem cell transplant for SCID, so the T cells may come from the graft donor.

The chain joins TRBV6-2 or TRBV6-3 to TRBJ2-5; TRBD2 aligns across 7 bases. This CDR3 has 17 residues. The junction had 18 bases not matched to a gene; V was cut back by 6 bases and J by 5 bases. Germline V gene sequence: CDR1 MNHEY, CDR2 SVGEGT. The CDR3 sequence: CASSRIVAGLESETQYF. In DNA, the CDR3 is TGTGCCAGCAGCCGTATCGTAGCGGGCCTAGAATCGGAGACCCAGTACTTC.

This clonotype was seen a handful of times. V gene TRBV24-1 combines with J gene TRBJ2-1; D gene ambiguous. The CDR3 consists of 16 residues. Germline V gene data show CDR1 as KGHDR and CDR2 as SFDVKD. V lost 7 bases and J lost 6, with 21 bases in between. CDR3 sequence: CATSNRRTDRLNEQFF. The CDR3 DNA is TGTGCCACCAGCAACAGAAGAACGGACCGGCTCAATGAGCAGTTCTTC.

The chain uses TRBV7-2 and TRBJ2-7, with no clear D. The CDR3 has 15 amino acids. Deletions cut 1 base from V and 6 bases from J, with 16 bases between. CDR1 is SGHTA, CDR2 FQGNSA, per germline. In nucleotides, the CDR3 is TGTGCCAGCAGCTTAGAGAACAGTGCCACGAGCGAGCAGTACTTC. This gives the protein CASSLENSATSEQYF.

This clonotype appeared a few times. The gene calls are TRBV7-6 and TRBJ2-7; D might be TRBD1 or TRBD2, each matching 5 bases. This CDR3 has 14 residues. The V end was cut by 4 bases, the J end by 2 bases, with 12 bases between. Germline V CDR1 and CDR2: SGHVS, FNYEAQ. CDR3 DNA sequence: TGTGCCAGCAGCTCGGGACCCCAGACCTACGAGCAGTACTTC. Its translation is CASSSGPQTYEQYF.

This clonotype was recorded a few times. This chain connects TRBV29-1 to TRBJ2-1; tentative D call: TRBD1 (5 bases). The germline V gene has CDR1 SQVTM and CDR2 ANQGSEA. Trimming took off 7 bases at V and 0 bases at J, with 16 bases between the two ends. This CDR3 has 15 amino acids. The CDR3 is CSGKTTGFSYNEQFF. The CDR3 bases are TGCAGCGGCAAGACCACAGGTTTCTCCTACAATGAGCAGTTCTTC.

This clonotype was observed a few times. The chain carries TRBV12-3 or TRBV12-4 and TRBJ2-1, with D perhaps matching TRBD1 (6 bases). Between the trimmed V and J ends, which lost 5 bases and 3 bases, there was a span of 14 bases. This CDR3 is 15 amino acids long. The CDR3 is CASSLQGPLYNEQFF. Here the CDR3 DNA reads TGTGCCAGCAGTCTGCAGGGGCCCCTCTACAATGAGCAGTTCTTC.

This clonotype has more than one count but fewer than ten. The rearrangement links TRBV2 to TRBJ2-7, with 8 bases aligning to TRBD1. CDR1 and CDR2 (germline): SNHLY, FYNNEI. Unmatched junction bases numbered 4, after V lost 2 bases and J lost 4 bases. This CDR3 has 14 residues. The CDR3 here is CASSENRGRYEQYF. Written as DNA, the CDR3 is TGTGCCAGCAGTGAAAACAGGGGGAGATACGAGCAGTACTTC.

The CDR3 here is CASRPRQALWAFF. The DNA of the CDR3 is TGTGCCAGCAGGCCTAGACAGGCTCTGTGGGCTTTCTTT. The chain combines TRBV2 with TRBJ1-1, with a weak D call TRBD1 (6 bases). Trimming stripped 6 bases from V and 11 bases from J, with 19 bases between. Germline values: CDR1 SNHLY, CDR2 FYNNEI. The CDR3 contains 13 residues.

This clonotype appeared a single time. The V and J genes are TRBV7-8 and TRBJ1-1; TRBD1 agrees at 7 bases. Unmatched junction bases numbered 5, after V lost 4 bases and J lost 0 bases. The CDR3 has 15 residues. CDR1 is SGHVS and CDR2 is FQNEAQ in the germline V gene. The CDR3 DNA sequence: TGTGCCAGCAGCTATTGGGACAGTATGAACACTGAAGCTTTCTTT. Translated, it gives CASSYWDSMNTEAFF.

Remarks on this clonotype: An end of the junction does not agree with germline; a read error may underlie this. The chain uses TRBV20-1 and TRBJ2-7, with 10 positions matching TRBD2. There are 11 residues in the CDR3. The germline V gene encodes CDR1 DFQATT and CDR2 SNEGSKA (reference sequence). CDR3 DNA: TGTAGAATAGCGGGGGGTGAAGAGCAGTACTTC. Protein: CRIAGGEEQYF.

The chain's CDR3 is CASSLRTSGQETQYF. The CDR3 DNA follows: TGCGCCAGCAGCTTGCGGACTAGCGGGCAAGAGACCCAGTACTTC. The chain links TRBV5-1 to TRBJ2-5, with 11 positions matching TRBD2. The CDR3 has 15 amino acids. Germline V CDR1 and CDR2: SGHRS, YFSETQ. The V segment lost 1 base and the J segment 2 bases; nucleotides outside the gene matches: 1. The full variable domain, in which reference TRBV5-1 and TRBJ2-5 provide the parts outside the CDR3, is KAGVTQTPRYLIKTRGQQVTLSCSPISGHRSVSWYQQTPGQGLQFLFEYFSETQRNKGNFPGRFSGRQFSNSRSEMNVSTLELGDSALYLCASSLRTSGQETQYFGPGTRLLVL.

V usage is TRBV4-2 and J usage is TRBJ1-3, with D unclear. The CDR3 contains 15 residues. The V gene lost 3 bases and the J gene lost 0 bases, with 9 bases spanning the gap. Germline values: CDR1 LGHNA, CDR2 YNFKEQ. CDR3 sequence (DNA): TGTGCCAGCAGCCAGGATGAGGGCTCTGGAAACACCATATATTTT. As protein: CASSQDEGSGNTIYF.

This clonotype has only a few counts. The gene calls are TRBV7-2 and TRBJ2-1; 8 bases align to TRBD2. Germline V lookup: CDR1 SGHTA, CDR2 FQGNSA. The CDR3 totals 17 residues. V lost 1 base, J lost 1 base, and 6 bases stayed unmatched. The CDR3: CASSLGEGLVSYNEQFF. The CDR3 DNA follows: TGTGCCAGCAGCTTAGGGGAGGGACTAGTTTCCTACAATGAGCAGTTCTTC.

This clonotype was picked up a small number of times. The V call is TRBV9, the J call TRBJ1-4, with 9 bases that match TRBD1. Per the germline V gene, CDR1 is SGDLS and CDR2 is YYNGEE. This CDR3 region has 15 residues. V lost 0 bases and J lost 6; bases outside the gene matches: 3. CDR3 protein: CASSVVGQGDEKLFF. Written as DNA, the CDR3 is TGTGCCAGCAGCGTAGTGGGACAGGGTGATGAAAAACTGTTTTTT.

This clonotype was recorded once. The rearrangement uses TRBV20-1 and TRBJ2-7, with 9 bases matching TRBD1. The V gene end was trimmed by 6 bases and the J gene end by 2 bases; junction bases not matched to a gene: 11. Germline V gives CDR1 DFQATT, CDR2 SNEGSKA (reference sequence). The CDR3 has 15 residues. The chain's CDR3 is CSAKPGTGPTYEQYF. The CDR3 DNA follows: TGCAGTGCAAAACCCGGGACAGGGCCCACCTACGAGCAGTACTTC.

CDR3 bases: TGCAGTGCTAGAGATCTACGCGCCACAGATACGCAGTATTTT. Amino acid sequence: CSARDLRATDTQYF. The V gene is TRBV20-1, the J gene TRBJ2-3; D call uncertain. Germline CDR1 is DFQATT and CDR2 is SNEGSKA (reference sequence). The length of the CDR3 is 14 residues. Between the trimmed V and J ends, which lost 0 bases and 2 bases, there was a span of 9 bases.

This clonotype was observed at least ten times. This chain joins TRBV18 and TRBJ2-1; D not certain. The ends were cut back, 3 bases at V and 8 bases at J, with 5 bases in the middle. The CDR3 consists of 11 residues. CDR1 and CDR2 from the germline V gene are KGHSH and LQKENI. The CDR3 DNA reads TGTGCCAGCTCACCTACCGATGAGCAGTTCTTC. Its protein product is CASSPTDEQFF. The complete variable domain, with remaining parts taken from reference TRBV18 and TRBJ2-1, reads NAGVMQNPRHLVRRRGQEARLRCSPMKGHSHVYWYRQLPEEGLKFMVYLQKENIIDESGMPKERFSAEFPKEGPSILRIQQVVRGDSAAYFCASSPTDEQFFGPGTRLTVL.

This clonotype was detected a few times. The rearrangement links TRBV5-1 to TRBJ2-1, with D unclear. Germline CDR1 and CDR2: SGHRS and YFSETQ. The CDR3 covers 13 residues. V dropped 1 base and J dropped 3 bases, with 5 bases sitting between them. CDR3 residues: CASSLRYYNEQFF. The DNA for the CDR3 is TGCGCCAGCAGCTTGCGGTACTACAATGAGCAGTTCTTC.

This clonotype showed up many times. The J gene is TRBJ2-5, the V gene TRBV29-1; 12 positions match TRBD2. J lost 2 bases, V lost 4 bases, and 5 bases had no gene match. The CDR3 covers 15 residues. The germline V gene encodes CDR1 SQVTM and CDR2 ANQGSEA. CDR3 in amino acids: CSVGLAGAPQETQYF. In nucleotides, the CDR3 is TGCAGCGTTGGACTAGCGGGGGCGCCTCAAGAGACCCAGTACTTC.

This CDR3 reads CAWTLGYEQYF. The CDR3 DNA is TGTGCCTGGACTCTAGGTTACGAGCAGTACTTC. This chain joins TRBV30 and TRBJ2-7; D is unresolved. Trimming stripped 4 bases from V and 4 bases from J, with 8 bases between. The CDR3 runs to 11 residues. Germline CDR1 and CDR2: GTSNPN and SVGIG (reference sequence).

This clonotype appeared a few times. V is TRBV3-1 and J is TRBJ2-2, with unresolved D. This CDR3 comprises 15 residues. V was clipped by 0 bases and J by 6 bases, with 11 bases between them. In germline, CDR1 is LGHDT, CDR2 YNNKEL (reference sequence). This CDR3 is CASSQDTRVSGELFF. CDR3 nucleotide sequence: TGTGCCAGCAGCCAAGATACTCGGGTATCCGGGGAGCTGTTTTTT.

This clonotype was observed a few times. V usage is TRBV12-3 or TRBV12-4 and J usage is TRBJ1-1; no clear D gene. This CDR3 has 16 residues. V shed 10 bases and J shed 6 bases, with 27 bases lying between them. CDR3 coding DNA: TGTGCCACTCTAGGTCCCGGGCGGAGCGTCTGGGCTGAAGCTTTCTTT. Translation: CATLGPGRSVWAEAFF.

This clonotype was seen a handful of times. The V call is TRBV6-1, the J call TRBJ2-1, with TRBD1 as a possible D gene (5 bases). The V end was cut by 5 bases, the J end by 4 bases, with 15 bases between. The CDR3 consists of 15 residues. Germline V gene data show CDR1 as MNHNS and CDR2 as SASEGT. Here the CDR3 DNA reads TGTGCCAGCAGTCCCTATGACAGCGCGTACAATGAGCAGTTCTTC. It encodes CASSPYDSAYNEQFF.

This chain uses TRBV5-1 with TRBJ2-1; no clear D. The CDR3 runs to 13 residues. Germline assignment: CDR1 SGHRS and CDR2 YFSETQ. Trimming took 0 bases from V and 7 from J, leaving 8 bases between them. CDR3 coding DNA: TGCGCCAGCAGCTTGGTCCCGAAAAATGAGCAGTTCTTC. Translation gives CASSLVPKNEQFF.

This rearrangement joins TRBV7-8 to TRBJ1-5, with a possible D match to TRBD1 (5 bases). Per germline, CDR1 SGHVS and CDR2 FQNEAQ. V gave up 1 base and J gave up 10 bases, with 23 bases separating them. This CDR3 contains 17 residues. CDR3 sequence: CASSLVPVYGAKQPQHF. The CDR3 nucleotides read TGTGCCAGCAGCTTAGTCCCTGTGTACGGGGCCAAGCAACCCCAGCATTTT. Variable domain in full (rest from reference TRBV7-8 and TRBJ1-5): GAGVSQSPRYKVAKRGQDVALRCDPISGHVSLFWYQQALGQGPEFLTYFQNEAQLDKSGLPSDRFFAERPEGSVSTLKIQRTQQEDSAVYLCASSLVPVYGAKQPQHFGDGTRLSIL.

The rearrangement joins TRBV5-1 to TRBJ2-7; D possibly matches TRBD1 or TRBD2 (5 bases each). The CDR3 is 15 amino acids. Germline V CDR1 and CDR2: SGHRS, YFSETQ. The V end was cut by 2 bases, the J end by 0 bases, with 12 bases between. The CDR3 DNA reads as TGCGCCAGCAGCTTTAGAGGGGCCCCCTCCTACGAGCAGTACTTC. Protein: CASSFRGAPSYEQYF.

The chain is built from TRBV10-3 and TRBJ2-5, with a tentative D call TRBD2 (6 bases). V was pared by 2 bases and J by 3 bases, with 13 bases between. The CDR3 runs to 15 residues. The germline CDR1 and CDR2 sequences are ENHRY and SYGVKD. The CDR3 protein is CAISEGGRGKETQYF. The CDR3 DNA reads as TGTGCCATCAGTGAGGGGGGGAGAGGTAAAGAGACCCAGTACTTC.

This clonotype was observed a few times. The chain has TRBV12-3 or TRBV12-4 and TRBJ2-3; 7 bases align to TRBD1. CDR3 length: 17 amino acids. V trimming: 2 bases; J trimming: 2 bases; junction bases outside the gene matches: 10. The CDR3 sequence: CASSLSLAGTATDTQYF. The CDR3 bases are TGTGCCAGCAGTTTATCGTTGGCCGGGACAGCCACAGATACGCAGTATTTT.

V and J are TRBV7-1 and TRBJ2-7; 7 nucleotides line up with TRBD1. TRBV7-1 is treated as an ORF (open reading frame) with a function not yet certain. The CDR3 sequence is 12 residues long. J was trimmed by 7 bases and V by 6 bases; bases with no gene match: 6. CDR3 nucleotides: TGTGCCAGCAGAGGACAGGCCTGGGAGCAGTACTTC. Residues: CASRGQAWEQYF.

This clonotype has only a few counts. The rearrangement joins TRBV12-3 or TRBV12-4 to TRBJ2-7; D is tentatively TRBD1 or TRBD2 (5 bases each). Trimming took 4 bases from V and 6 from J, leaving 16 bases between them. The CDR3 is made up of 14 amino acids. This CDR3 reads CASSWGRPRGEQYF. In DNA form, the CDR3 reads TGTGCCAGCAGTTGGGGACGGCCGAGGGGCGAGCAGTACTTC.